The source of this TCR beta chain is a study of control samples from healthy donors and cancer patients (dated by TCRdb to between 2020 and 2021). V loses 4 bases of germline sequence and J loses 0 bases, and the interval between the two ends is 11 bases. The CDR3 goes from the cysteine to the phenylalanine over 14 residues. The read is trimmed to its CDR3 DNA, 42 bases read in frame from base 1. Reading the germline V gene gives CDR1 SGHDT and CDR2 YYEEEE. Concerning this clone itself: Its antigen target is currently unknown. The sample holds no much larger clone one base away, and base qualities are not on file.

The library was obtained by the immunoSEQ multiplex PCR assay. The table comes from immuneACCESS by way of TCRdb, which keeps in-frame sequences with V and J called. Part of the clones is missing from these tables; in studies checked, under half for an unresolved V gene and the rest for unknown reasons. A total of about 160,000 clones appear in this sample, approximately 93% of them only once. The ten largest clones capture 8.5% of the sample. Specimen: blood. Recombination joined TRBV5-6 with TRBJ2-7, with a tentative D gene TRBD1 over 5 matching bases. The sequence came from a woman aged 40 to 50 in good health. The CDR3 region reads CASSPRTSSYEQYF. The DNA sequence is given as TGTGCCAGCAGCCCCCGGACATCCTCCTACGAGCAGTACTTC. The CDR3 plus the reference TRBV5-6 and TRBJ2-7 genes for the other parts give the full variable domain: DAGVTQSPTHLIKTRGQQVTLRCSPKSGHDTVSWYQQALGQGPQFIFQYYEEEERQRGNFPDRFSGHQFPNYSSELNVNALLLGDSALYLCASSPRTSSYEQYFGPGTRLTVT.